The present T cell receptor (beta chain) was sequenced within a study of blood T cell repertoires in COVID-19. The V gene end was trimmed by 8 bases and the J gene end by 5 bases; junction bases not matched to a gene: 14. The CDR3 loop spans 16 amino acids. Germline CDR1 is SNHLY and CDR2 is FYNNEI. Generated by immunoSEQ multiplex PCR, the TCRdb table keeps only in-frame clones and is missing some. Among about 43,000 clones, just under 90% were seen once, and the ten largest hold nearly 4%. The source is a man aged 35 to 55 with COVID-19, enrolled during active disease. The V and J genes are TRBV2 and TRBJ2-5; TRBD2 matches 10 bases. Sequenced input: peripheral blood. The CDR3 sequence is CASGGVLAGIGETQYF. CDR3 bases: TGTGCCAGCGGCGGAGTACTAGCGGGAATTGGGGAGACCCAGTACTTC.